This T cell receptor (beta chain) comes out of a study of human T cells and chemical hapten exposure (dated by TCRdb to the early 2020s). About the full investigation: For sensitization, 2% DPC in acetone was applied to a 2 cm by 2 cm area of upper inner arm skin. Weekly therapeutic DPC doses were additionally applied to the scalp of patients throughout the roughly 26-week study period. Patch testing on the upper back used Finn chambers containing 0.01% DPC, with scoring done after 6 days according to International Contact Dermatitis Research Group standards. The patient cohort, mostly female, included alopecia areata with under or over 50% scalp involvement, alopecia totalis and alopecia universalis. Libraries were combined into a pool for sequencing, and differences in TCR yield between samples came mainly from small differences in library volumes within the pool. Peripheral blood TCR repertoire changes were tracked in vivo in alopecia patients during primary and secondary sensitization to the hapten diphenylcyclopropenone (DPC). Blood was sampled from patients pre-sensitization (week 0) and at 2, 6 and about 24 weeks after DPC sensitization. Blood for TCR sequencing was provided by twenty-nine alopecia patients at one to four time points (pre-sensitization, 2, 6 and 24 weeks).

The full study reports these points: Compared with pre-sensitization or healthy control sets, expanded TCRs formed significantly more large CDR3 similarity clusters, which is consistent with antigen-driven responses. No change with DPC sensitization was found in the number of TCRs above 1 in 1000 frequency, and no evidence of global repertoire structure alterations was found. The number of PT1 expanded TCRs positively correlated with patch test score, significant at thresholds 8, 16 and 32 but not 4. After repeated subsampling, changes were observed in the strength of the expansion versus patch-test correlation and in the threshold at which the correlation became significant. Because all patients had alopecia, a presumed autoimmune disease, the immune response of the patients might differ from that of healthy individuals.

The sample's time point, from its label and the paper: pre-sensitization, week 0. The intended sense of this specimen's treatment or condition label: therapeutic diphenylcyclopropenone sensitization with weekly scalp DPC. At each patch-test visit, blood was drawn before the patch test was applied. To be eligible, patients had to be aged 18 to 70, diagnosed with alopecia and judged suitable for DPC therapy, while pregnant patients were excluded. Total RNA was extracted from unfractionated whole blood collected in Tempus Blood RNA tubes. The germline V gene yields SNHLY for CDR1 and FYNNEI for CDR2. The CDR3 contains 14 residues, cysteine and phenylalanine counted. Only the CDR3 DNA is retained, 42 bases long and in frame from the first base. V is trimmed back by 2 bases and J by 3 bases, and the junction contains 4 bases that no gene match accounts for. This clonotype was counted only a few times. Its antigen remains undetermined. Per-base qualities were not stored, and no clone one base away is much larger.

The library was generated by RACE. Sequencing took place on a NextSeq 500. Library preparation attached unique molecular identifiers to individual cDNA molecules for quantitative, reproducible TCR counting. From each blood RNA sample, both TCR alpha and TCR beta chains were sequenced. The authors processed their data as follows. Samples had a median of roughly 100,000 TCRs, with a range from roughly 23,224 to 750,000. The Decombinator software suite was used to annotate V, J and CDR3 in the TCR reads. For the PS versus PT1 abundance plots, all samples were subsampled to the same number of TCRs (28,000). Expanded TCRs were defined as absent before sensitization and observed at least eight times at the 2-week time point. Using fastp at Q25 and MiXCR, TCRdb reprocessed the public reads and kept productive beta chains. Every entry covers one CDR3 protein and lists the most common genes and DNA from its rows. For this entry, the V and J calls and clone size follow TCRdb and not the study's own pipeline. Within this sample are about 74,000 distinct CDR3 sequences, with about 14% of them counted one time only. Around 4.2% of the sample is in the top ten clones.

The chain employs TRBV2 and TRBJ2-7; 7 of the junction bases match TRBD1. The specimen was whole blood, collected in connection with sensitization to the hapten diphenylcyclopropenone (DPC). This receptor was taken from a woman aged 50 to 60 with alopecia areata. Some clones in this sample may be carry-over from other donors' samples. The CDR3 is CASSEQGESYEQYF. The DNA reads TGTGCCAGCAGTGAACAGGGGGAAAGCTACGAGCAGTACTTC. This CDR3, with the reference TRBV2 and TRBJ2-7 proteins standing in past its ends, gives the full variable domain EPEVTQTPSHQVTQMGQEVILRCVPISNHLYFYWYRQILGQKVEFLVSFYNNEISEKSEIFDDQFSVERPDGSNFTLKIRSTKLEDSAMYFCASSEQGESYEQYFGPGTRLTVT.